The 5 T cell receptor beta chains below come from one sample, sequenced in a study of T cell responses to AZD1222 COVID-19 vaccine. Some clones are missing from TCRdb's copy, which holds only in-frame ones; the method was immunoSEQ multiplex PCR. The table lists about 140,000 clones, 90% to 95% of them singletons. Sequencing was performed on peripheral blood, taken on day 0 of AZD1222 vaccination. The receptors were sampled from an adult in good health.

J is TRBJ2-7 and V is TRBV28; D perhaps matches TRBD2 (6 bases). CDR3 length: 17 residues. From germline, CDR1 is MDHEN and CDR2 SYDVKM. Trimming stripped 6 bases from V and 6 bases from J, with 27 bases between. The chain's CDR3 is CASSSPSSRERGGEQYF. The CDR3 DNA reads as TGTGCCAGCAGCTCCCCTTCGTCCCGGGAGCGTGGGGGCGAGCAGTACTTC.

The chain links TRBV5-6 to TRBJ1-5; no clear D gene. V lost 2 bases and J lost 4, with 16 bases in between. This CDR3 has 16 amino acids. Germline V gene data show CDR1 as SGHDT and CDR2 as YYEEEE. The CDR3 sequence: CASSFSGGLRNQPQHF. The DNA of the CDR3 is TGTGCCAGCAGCTTCTCGGGTGGACTCCGAAATCAGCCCCAGCATTTT.

As for this clone: Sequence at one end of the junction differs from germline and may be a read error. V gene TRBV7-2 combines with J gene TRBJ2-1, with TRBD2 matching 8 bases. The CDR3 covers 16 residues. From germline, CDR1 is SGHTA and CDR2 FQGNSA. The CDR3 region has the DNA TGTGCCAGCAGCTCCTTTTCGGGGGGGGACTACAACGAGCAGTTCTTC. This gives the protein CASSSFSGGDYNEQFF.

The V call is TRBV27, the J call TRBJ2-2, with D possibly TRBD2 on 6 matching bases. CDR1 and CDR2 from the germline V gene are MNHEY and SMNVEV (reference sequence). Trimming pared 5 bases from V and 5 bases from J, leaving 18 bases between. CDR3 length: 16 residues. In DNA form, the CDR3 reads TGTGCCAGCAGTCATCGACTCATCGGGGGTACCGGGGAGCTGTTTTTT. Protein product: CASSHRLIGGTGELFF.

The chain is built from TRBV27 and TRBJ2-3; D unresolved. The CDR3 loop spans 14 amino acids. In germline, CDR1 is MNHEY, CDR2 SMNVEV (reference sequence). Trimming cost V 3 bases and J 4 bases, with 11 bases left between them. CDR3: CASSFFLDADTQYF. For the CDR3, the DNA is TGTGCCAGCAGTTTCTTTTTAGACGCAGATACGCAGTATTTT.